The clone carrying this T cell receptor (beta chain) showed up just once. This same CDR3 is encoded by further DNA sequences in the sample. The sample originates from a study of blood T cell repertoires in COVID-19. Generated by immunoSEQ multiplex PCR, the TCRdb table keeps only in-frame clones and is missing some. The sample has 470,000 or so clones; about 85% are singletons. CDR3 size: 15 residues. CDR1 and CDR2 (germline): MDHEN, SYDVKM. V shed 1 base and J 2 bases; nucleotides not matched to a gene: 3. The V gene is TRBV28, the J gene TRBJ2-7; 9 bases fit TRBD2. The sequenced sample was PBMCs or T cells enriched from blood (not recorded which). The origin of this receptor is a woman aged 18-30 years with acute COVID-19. The CDR3 loop is CASSLSVAGAYEQYF. The CDR3 DNA sequence: TGTGCCAGCAGTTTATCGGTAGCGGGAGCCTACGAGCAGTACTTC.